This T cell receptor (beta chain) is drawn from a study of CD8+ T cells in alopecia areata. Across the study: Twice a day, 5 to 10 mg of oral tofacitinib was administered to treated patients. Study results and limitations: Scalp sequencing captures resident alphabeta T cells of normal skin too. Within the top 100, expanded CD8+ clones significantly decreased with tofacitinib, as did scalp clonality.

Treatment meaning: oral pan-JAK inhibitor, 5-10 mg twice daily. Concerning this clone itself: Its antigen remains unknown.

After isolation, RNA underwent reverse transcription to generate cDNA as the sequencing template. The method was immunoSEQ multiplex PCR; TCRdb's version includes in-frame clones alone and lacks a portion of them. The table includes fewer than 250,000 clones, roughly 66% detected once. Per germline, CDR1 SQVTM and CDR2 ANQGSEA. V was clipped by 3 bases and J by 6 bases; unmatched bases: 5. This CDR3 region has 14 residues. The input for sequencing was CD4+ T cells sorted from blood, taken at week 24, from a patient treated with tofacitinib. The chain links TRBV29-1 to TRBJ2-2; TRBD2 matches 9 bases. The TCR originated in a human donor with alopecia areata. The CDR3 here is CSVDPSGVSGELFF. The CDR3 nucleotides read TGCAGCGTTGACCCTAGCGGGGTTTCCGGGGAGCTGTTTTTT.